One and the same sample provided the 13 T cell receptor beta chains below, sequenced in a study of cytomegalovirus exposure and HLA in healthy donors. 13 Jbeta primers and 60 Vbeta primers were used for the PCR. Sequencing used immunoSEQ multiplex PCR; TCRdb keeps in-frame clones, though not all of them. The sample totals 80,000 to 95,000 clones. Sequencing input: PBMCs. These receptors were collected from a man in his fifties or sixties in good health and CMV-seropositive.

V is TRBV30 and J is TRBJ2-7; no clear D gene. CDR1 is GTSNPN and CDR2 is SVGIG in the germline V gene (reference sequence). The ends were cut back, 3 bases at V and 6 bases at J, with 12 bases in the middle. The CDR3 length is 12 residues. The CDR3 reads CAWSSQLGEQYV. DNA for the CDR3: TGTGCCTGGAGCTCCCAGCTGGGCGAGCAGTACGTC.

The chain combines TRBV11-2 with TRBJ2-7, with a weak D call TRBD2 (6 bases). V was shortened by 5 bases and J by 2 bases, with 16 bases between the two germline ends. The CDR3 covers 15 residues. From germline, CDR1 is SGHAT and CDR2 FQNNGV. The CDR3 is CASSQGLATTYEQYF. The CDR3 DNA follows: TGTGCCAGCAGCCAAGGGCTAGCGACCACCTACGAGCAGTACTTC.

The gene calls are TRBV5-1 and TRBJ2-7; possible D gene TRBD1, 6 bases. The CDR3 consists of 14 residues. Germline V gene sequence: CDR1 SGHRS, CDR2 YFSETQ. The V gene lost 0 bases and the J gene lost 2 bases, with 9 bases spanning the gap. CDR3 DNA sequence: TGCGCCAGCAGCTTGGGAGGGGGAACCTACGAGCAGTACTTC. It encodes CASSLGGGTYEQYF. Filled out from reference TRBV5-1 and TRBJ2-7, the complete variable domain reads KAGVTQTPRYLIKTRGQQVTLSCSPISGHRSVSWYQQTPGQGLQFLFEYFSETQRNKGNFPGRFSGRQFSNSRSEMNVSTLELGDSALYLCASSLGGGTYEQYFGPGTRLTVT.

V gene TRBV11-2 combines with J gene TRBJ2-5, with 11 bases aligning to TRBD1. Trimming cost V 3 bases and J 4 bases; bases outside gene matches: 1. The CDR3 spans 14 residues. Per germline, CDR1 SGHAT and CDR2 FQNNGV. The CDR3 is CASSLGQGVETQYF. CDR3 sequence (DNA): TGTGCCAGCAGCTTGGGACAGGGGGTAGAGACCCAGTACTTC.

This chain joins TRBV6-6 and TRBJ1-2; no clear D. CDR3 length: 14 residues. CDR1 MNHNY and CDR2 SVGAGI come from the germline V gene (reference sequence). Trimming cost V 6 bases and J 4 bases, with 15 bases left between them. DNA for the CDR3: TGTGCCAGCAGCACCGGGAGGCAGACCTATGGCTACACCTTC. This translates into CASSTGRQTYGYTF.

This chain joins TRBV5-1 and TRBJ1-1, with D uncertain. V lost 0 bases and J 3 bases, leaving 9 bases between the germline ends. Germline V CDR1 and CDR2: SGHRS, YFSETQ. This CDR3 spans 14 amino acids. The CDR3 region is CASSLESRDTEAFF. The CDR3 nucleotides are TGCGCCAGCAGCTTGGAGTCGCGGGACACTGAAGCTTTCTTT.

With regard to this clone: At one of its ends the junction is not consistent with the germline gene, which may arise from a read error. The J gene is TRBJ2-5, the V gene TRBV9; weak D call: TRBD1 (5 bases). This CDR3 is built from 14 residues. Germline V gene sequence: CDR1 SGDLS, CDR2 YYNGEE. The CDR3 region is CAGSAEGAARTQYF. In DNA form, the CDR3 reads TGTGCCGGCAGCGCCGAAGGGGCTGCACGGACCCAGTACTTC.

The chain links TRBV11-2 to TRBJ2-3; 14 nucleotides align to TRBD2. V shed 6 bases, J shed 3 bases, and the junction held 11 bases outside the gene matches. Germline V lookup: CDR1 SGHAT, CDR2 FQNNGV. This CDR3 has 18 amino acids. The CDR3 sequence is CASSRGTSGRGGTDTQYF. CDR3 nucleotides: TGTGCCAGCAGTCGTGGGACTAGCGGGAGAGGGGGGACAGATACGCAGTATTTT.

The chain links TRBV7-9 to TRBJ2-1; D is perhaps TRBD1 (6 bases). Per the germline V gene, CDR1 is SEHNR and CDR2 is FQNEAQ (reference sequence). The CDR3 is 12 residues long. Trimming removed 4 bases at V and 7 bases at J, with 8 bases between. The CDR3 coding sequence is TGTGCCAGCAGCTCCGGGACAAATGAGCAGTTCTTC. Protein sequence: CASSSGTNEQFF.

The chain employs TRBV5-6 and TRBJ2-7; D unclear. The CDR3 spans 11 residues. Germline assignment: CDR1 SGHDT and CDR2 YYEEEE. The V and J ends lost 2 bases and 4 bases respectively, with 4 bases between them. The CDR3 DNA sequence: TGTGCCAGCAGCTTCCATTACGAGCAGTACTTC. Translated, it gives CASSFHYEQYF.

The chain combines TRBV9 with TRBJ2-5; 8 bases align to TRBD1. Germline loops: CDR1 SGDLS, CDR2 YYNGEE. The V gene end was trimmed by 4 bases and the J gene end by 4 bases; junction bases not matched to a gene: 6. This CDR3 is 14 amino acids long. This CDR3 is CASSIQGAGETQYF. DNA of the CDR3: TGTGCCAGCAGCATCCAGGGGGCCGGAGAGACCCAGTACTTC.

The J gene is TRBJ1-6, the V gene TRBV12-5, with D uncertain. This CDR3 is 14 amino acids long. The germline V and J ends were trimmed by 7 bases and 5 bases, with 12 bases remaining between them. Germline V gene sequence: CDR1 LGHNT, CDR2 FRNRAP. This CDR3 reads CASVGPIDNSPLHF. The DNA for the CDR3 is TGTGCTAGTGTGGGCCCGATTGATAATTCACCCCTCCACTTT. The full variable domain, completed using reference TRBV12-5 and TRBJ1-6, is DARVTQTPRHKVTEMGQEVTMRCQPILGHNTVFWYRQTMMQGLELLAYFRNRAPLDDSGMPKDRFSAEMPDATLATLKIQPSEPRDSAVYFCASVGPIDNSPLHFGNGTRLTVT.

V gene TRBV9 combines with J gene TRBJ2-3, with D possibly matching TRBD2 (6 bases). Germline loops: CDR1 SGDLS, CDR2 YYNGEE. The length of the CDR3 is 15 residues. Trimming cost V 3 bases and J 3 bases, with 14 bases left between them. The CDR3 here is CASSALGGRTDTQYF. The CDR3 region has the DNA TGTGCCAGCAGCGCCCTAGGAGGGCGGACAGATACGCAGTATTTT.